The clone carrying this T cell receptor (beta chain) occurred once. These data are taken from a study of patients and donors after allogeneic stem cell transplantation. TCRdb fed the RT-PCR reads into MiXCR, producing one record per CDR3 protein. The sample has about a million distinct CDR3 sequences; roughly 18% are singletons. Trimming removed 8 bases at V and 0 bases at J, with 10 bases between. Looked up from germline, CDR1 is SNHLY and CDR2 is FYNNEI. The CDR3 contains 13 residues. This receptor was identified in a human donor who was either an allogeneic HSCT recipient or a stem cell or donor lymphocyte infusion donor (not recorded which). It is not recorded whose cells these are; they may come from a transplant donor. The material sequenced was blood, either unsorted or a sorted T cell fraction (not recorded which). The genes are TRBV2 and TRBJ1-1, with a weak D call TRBD1 (5 bases). The CDR3 here is CASLQDMNTEAFF. The CDR3 region has the DNA TGTGCCAGCCTACAGGACATGAACACTGAAGCTTTCTTT.